This TCR beta chain was captured by sequencing in a study of blood T cells in healthy people across ages. The germline CDR1 and CDR2 sequences are MNHEY and SVGAGI. Trimming removed 5 bases from V and 1 base from J, with 5 bases in between. CDR3 length: 12 residues. The second PCR ran roughly 6 to 12 cycles with a sample-barcoded 5' primer and J-beta primers. All samples gave at least 2.5 million CDR3-containing paired-end reads. One entry per CDR3 protein, called by TCRdb with MiXCR from the 5' RACE reads. The data show 950,000 to 1,200,000 distinct CDR3 sequences, 30% to 40% seen once. Comment on this clonotype: No antigen is known for it.

The total RNA that was extracted per sample amounted to at least 6 micrograms. Study-wide results and limits: Per million T cells, TCR beta diversity dropped roughly linearly as age increased. There were more naive CD4+ cells and higher diversity in long-lived donors than in aged donors.

The receptor comes from a man aged 18 to 30 in good health. The source material was blood. V gene TRBV6-5 combines with J gene TRBJ1-1; the D is unclear. This chain's CDR3 is CASSHRNTEAFF. The CDR3 DNA follows: TGTGCCAGCAGTCATAGGAACACTGAAGCTTTCTTT.